Below, one T cell receptor (beta chain) is given with its context. BIOMED2 TRB-A/B primer pools were used in multiplex TRB PCR. MiXCR was run by TCRdb on the multiplex PCR reads, yielding one entry per CDR3 protein. This sample has some 14,000 distinct CDR3 sequences, with 28% found just once. The record originates from a study of T and B cells in COVID-19 patients. Study-level background: Peripheral blood came from COVID-19 patients with active infection or after recovery. In the active-infection cohort, about 90% of the 20 patients had comorbidities linked to unfavorable COVID-19 outcome.

Blood genomic DNA input for TRB amplification was roughly 220-500 ng. With V trimmed by 8 bases and J by 3 bases, 8 bases remained unmatched. This CDR3 region has 14 residues. Germline V gene sequence: CDR1 SGHAT, CDR2 FQNNGV. V usage is TRBV11-2 and J usage is TRBJ1-2; 8 bases are a match to TRBD1. Sequenced: blood. The TCR comes from a human donor who had recovered from COVID-19. The CDR3 reads CASLGPDRDYGYTF. In DNA form, the CDR3 reads TGTGCCAGCCTGGGACCGGACAGGGACTATGGCTACACCTTC.